The clone carrying this TCR beta chain was picked up a small number of times. What it binds is not known. This sample stems from a study of T cells after yellow fever vaccination. General study results and limits: In FACS-sorted repertoires, abundant clonotypes from the bulk population could appear as contaminants. Most clones from primary vaccination resurfaced after the booster (nearly 97% CD4, approximately 87% CD8).

Germline lookup yields CDR1 SGHTA and CDR2 FQGNSA. This CDR3 region has 12 residues. V was clipped by 4 bases and J by 8 bases, with 9 bases between them. TCRdb processed the 5' RACE reads anew with MiXCR; each CDR3 protein has one entry. The sample records 150,000 to 200,000 distinct CDR3 sequences, 9.5% to 12% being singletons. The rearrangement joins TRBV7-2 to TRBJ2-4, with D unclear. This receptor was taken from a young man who received the YFV17D yellow fever vaccine. The sequencing here drew on CD8+ T cells sorted from PBMCs, taken 15 days after the yellow fever booster vaccination. CDR3 bases: TGTGCCAGCAGCTCCAGGCAAGACATTCAGTACTTC. It codes for CASSSRQDIQYF.